Each of the 32 T cell receptor beta chains below was sequenced from the same sample in a study of long-term antiretroviral therapy in people with HIV. Survey-level immunoSEQ v3.0 assays were run. Method: immunoSEQ multiplex PCR; TCRdb's copy keeps in-frame clones and lacks some. Of some 21,000 clones in the sample, roughly three quarters were seen once. The sequencing here drew on unsorted PBMCs, taken about 1.8 years before starting antiretroviral therapy. These receptors originate from a woman in her thirties or forties with HIV.

The chain employs TRBV9 and TRBJ2-1; 13 bases agree with TRBD2. The CDR3 has 15 amino acids. The J segment lost 10 bases and the V segment lost 3 bases, leaving 7 bases of the junction unmatched. In germline, CDR1 is SGDLS, CDR2 YYNGEE. CDR3 sequence reads: CASSGTSGRVQEQFF. In nucleotides, the CDR3 is TGTGCCAGCAGCGGCACTAGCGGGAGGGTTCAAGAGCAGTTCTTC. Variable domain in full (rest from reference TRBV9 and TRBJ2-1): DSGVTQTPKHLITATGQRVTLRCSPRSGDLSVYWYQQSLDQGLQFLIQYYNGEERAKGNILERFSAQQFPDLHSELNLSSLELGDSALYFCASSGTSGRVQEQFFGPGTRLTVL.

The chain uses TRBV15 and TRBJ2-7; 7 bases fit TRBD1. In germline, CDR1 is LNHNV, CDR2 YYDKDF (reference sequence). V shed 6 bases and J 3 bases; nucleotides not matched to a gene: 5. The CDR3 runs to 13 residues. CDR3 in amino acids: CATRDRFVYEQYF. The DNA for the CDR3 is TGTGCCACCAGGGACAGGTTTGTCTACGAGCAGTACTTC.

The chain couples TRBV5-5 to TRBJ1-5; unclear D gene. The CDR3 sequence is 18 residues long. The germline CDR1 and CDR2 sequences are SGHKS and YYEKEE (reference sequence). Trimming pared 0 bases from V and 1 base from J, leaving 17 bases between. The CDR3 region has the DNA TGTGCCAGCAGCTTGGACTGGATCAGCGGTCGCAGCAATCAGCCCCAGCATTTT. This translates into CASSLDWISGRSNQPQHF.

The count of this clone is one. The CDR3 DNA sequence: TGTGCCAGTAGATCTCCACAGGGTCGGAATGAAAAACTGTTTTTT. This encodes CASRSPQGRNEKLFF. V gene TRBV19 combines with J gene TRBJ1-4, with D perhaps matching TRBD1 (6 bases). The V and J ends lost 6 bases and 5 bases respectively, with 16 bases between them. CDR1 is LNHDA and CDR2 is SQIVND in the germline V gene (reference sequence). The CDR3 contains 15 residues.

The chain recombines TRBV15 with TRBJ1-2; 9 bases line up with TRBD1. This CDR3 contains 17 residues. Germline CDR1 LNHNV, CDR2 YYDKDF (reference sequence). J lost 4 bases, V lost 0 bases, and 9 bases had no gene match. CDR3 bases: TGTGCCACCAGCAGAGATCCCAACAGGGGGCTGAGCTATGGCTACACCTTC. It is translated as CATSRDPNRGLSYGYTF.

The CDR3 DNA is TGTGCCAGCAGTTACTATTTCGACAGCAACTATGGCTACACCTTC. Residues: CASSYYFDSNYGYTF. This sequence joins TRBV6-5 and TRBJ1-2; maybe TRBD1 (5 bases). The CDR3 has 15 residues. Germline V CDR1 and CDR2: MNHEY, SVGAGI. V lost 1 base and J 2 bases, leaving 11 bases between the germline ends.

This chain connects TRBV5-1 to TRBJ1-2, with D possibly TRBD1 on 5 matching bases. Germline V gene lookup returns CDR1 SGHRS and CDR2 YFSETQ. The CDR3 is 14 amino acids. Trimming left V 4 bases short and J 7 bases short, with 17 bases between. The CDR3 nucleotides are TGCGCCAGCAGCGCTAGTGTGGGGCTCGGTGGCTACACCTTC. Protein product: CASSASVGLGGYTF.

The V call is TRBV7-8, the J call TRBJ2-7, with TRBD2 matching over 8 bases. This CDR3 has 15 amino acids. Trimming took 7 bases from V and 2 from J; bases not matched to a gene: 10. CDR1 and CDR2 from the germline V gene are SGHVS and FQNEAQ. The CDR3: CASNPYRGGPYEQYF. CDR3 DNA: TGTGCCAGCAACCCGTACCGGGGGGGACCCTACGAGCAGTACTTC.

The chain has TRBV4-2 and TRBJ2-7; 8 positions agree with TRBD1. This CDR3 has 15 residues. Germline V gene lookup returns CDR1 LGHNA and CDR2 YNFKEQ. With V trimmed by 0 bases and J by 4 bases, 5 bases remained unmatched. CDR3 coding DNA: TGTGCCAGCAGCCAAGATGGGACAGGCACTTACGAGCAGTACTTC. Amino acid sequence: CASSQDGTGTYEQYF.

The CDR3, as DNA: TGCAGCGGGGGGTGGGGTTTCACTGAAGCTTTCTTT. This encodes CSGGWGFTEAFF. V usage is TRBV29-1 and J usage is TRBJ1-1; maybe TRBD1 (5 bases). The CDR3 consists of 12 residues. Trimming removed 7 bases from V and 4 bases from J, with 13 bases in between. Germline V gene sequence: CDR1 SQVTM, CDR2 ANQGSEA.

This clone was seen a single time. The J gene is TRBJ2-1, the V gene TRBV5-1; 10 nucleotides line up with TRBD2. With 4 bases clipped from V and 6 bases from J, the junction kept 10 bases outside the gene matches. Germline lookup yields CDR1 SGHRS and CDR2 YFSETQ. CDR3 length: 16 amino acids. CDR3 nucleotides: TGCGCCAGCAGCCTGGGGGCTAGCGGGAGTATCAATGAGCAGTTCTTC. Translation: CASSLGASGSINEQFF.

The rearrangement uses TRBV6-5 and TRBJ2-2, with D possibly TRBD2 on 5 matching bases. Germline lookup yields CDR1 MNHEY and CDR2 SVGAGI. V was clipped by 2 bases and J by 6 bases, with 10 bases between them. This CDR3 region has 14 residues. The CDR3 bases are TGTGCCAGCAGTTACCCTGGGCGGGCCGGGGAGCTGTTTTTT. This translates into CASSYPGRAGELFF.

This clone was found a few times. The chain is built from TRBV9 and TRBJ2-3; possibly TRBD2 for D (5 bases). The germline V gene has CDR1 SGDLS and CDR2 YYNGEE. V was pared by 0 bases and J by 1 base, with 9 bases between. The CDR3 has 15 amino acids. The DNA for the CDR3 is TGTGCCAGCAGCGTAGGGGCGGGCCGCACAGATACGCAGTATTTT. It translates to CASSVGAGRTDTQYF.

The V gene is TRBV2, the J gene TRBJ1-5; 9 nucleotides agree with TRBD1. The V and J ends lost 7 bases and 7 bases, in that order; junction bases with no gene match: 20. The CDR3 is 18 amino acids. Germline values: CDR1 SNHLY, CDR2 FYNNEI. The chain's CDR3 is CASTLTGQGGTIGQPQHF. CDR3 DNA: TGTGCCAGCACACTAACGGGACAGGGAGGGACCATAGGCCAGCCCCAGCATTTT.

This clone was seen just once. The J gene is TRBJ1-4, the V gene TRBV11-2, with a tentative D call TRBD1 (5 bases). CDR3 length equals 15 residues. CDR1 and CDR2 from the germline V gene are SGHAT and FQNNGV. V was cut by 5 bases and J by 7 bases, with 17 bases left in between. The DNA of the CDR3 is TGTGCCAGCAGCCCGCTTGGGGGTTGGGGTGAAAAACTGTTTTTT. Amino acid sequence: CASSPLGGWGEKLFF.

The rearrangement joins TRBV7-2 to TRBJ2-1, with unresolved D. The germline V and J ends were trimmed by 3 bases and 2 bases, with 11 bases remaining between them. The germline V gene has CDR1 SGHTA and CDR2 FQGNSA. The length of the CDR3 is 15 residues. CDR3 nucleotide sequence: TGTGCCAGCAGCTTTGAGGCGACGGCCTACAATGAGCAGTTCTTC. As protein: CASSFEATAYNEQFF.

J is TRBJ2-5 and V is TRBV5-1; TRBD2 matches at 14 bases. V shed 0 bases, J shed 5 bases, and the junction held 9 bases outside the gene matches. The CDR3 contains 18 residues. CDR1 and CDR2 from the germline V gene are SGHRS and YFSETQ. The CDR3 is CASSLVGLAGGLGETQYF. CDR3 DNA sequence: TGCGCCAGCAGCTTGGTTGGACTAGCGGGGGGCCTCGGGGAGACCCAGTACTTC.

The rearrangement links TRBV2 to TRBJ2-1, with D perhaps matching TRBD1 (6 bases). Trimming removed 6 bases from V and 7 bases from J, with 13 bases in between. The CDR3 totals 13 residues. Germline V CDR1 and CDR2: SNHLY, FYNNEI. DNA for the CDR3: TGTGCCAGCAGCCCAACAGGGTTTAATGAGCAGTTCTTC. Protein product: CASSPTGFNEQFF.

A few counts support this clone. The rearrangement uses TRBV5-4 and TRBJ2-5; TRBD2 aligns across 8 bases. CDR1 is SGHNT, CDR2 YYREEE, per germline (reference sequence). This CDR3 spans 14 amino acids. Trimming cost V 6 bases and J 1 base; bases outside gene matches: 5. The CDR3 region has the DNA TGTGCCAGCATGGTAGCGGGGATCCAAGAGACCCAGTACTTC. Its protein is CASMVAGIQETQYF.

The genes are TRBV10-1 and TRBJ1-1, with a tentative D call TRBD1 (6 bases). Germline-derived CDR1 and CDR2 are WNHNN and SYGVQD (reference sequence). The V end was cut by 4 bases, the J end by 0 bases, with 12 bases between. The CDR3 is 15 amino acids. In DNA, the CDR3 is TGCGCCAGCAGTGGCCCGACAGGTATGAACACTGAAGCTTTCTTT. Protein sequence: CASSGPTGMNTEAFF.

The gene calls are TRBV7-2 and TRBJ2-7; D may match TRBD1 or TRBD2 (7 bases each). V shed 5 bases and J shed 6 bases, with 17 bases lying between them. The CDR3 sequence is 14 residues long. Germline lookup yields CDR1 SGHTA and CDR2 FQGNSA. The CDR3 DNA sequence: TGTGCCAGCAGCGCCCAGGGGGGGTTGATCGAGCAGTACTTC. Encoded protein: CASSAQGGLIEQYF.

The CDR3 here is CASSLTGPADTQYF. In nucleotides, the CDR3 is TGTGCCAGCAGCCTGACAGGGCCCGCAGATACGCAGTATTTT. This chain links TRBV7-9 with TRBJ2-3; the match to TRBD1 covers 7 bases. The CDR3 covers 14 residues. The ends lost 5 bases at V and 4 bases at J; junction bases unmatched: 6. Per the germline V gene, CDR1 is SEHNR and CDR2 is FQNEAQ (reference sequence).

This chain connects TRBV11-3 to TRBJ1-3, with D possibly matching TRBD1 (5 bases). The CDR3 spans 13 residues. The V and J ends lost 2 bases and 4 bases respectively, with 6 bases between them. CDR1 SGHNT and CDR2 YENEEA come from the germline V gene. CDR3 coding DNA: TGTGCCAGCAGCTTACCAGGGGGAAACACCATATATTTT. Protein product: CASSLPGGNTIYF. Supplemented by reference TRBV11-3 and TRBJ1-3, the full variable domain reads EAGVVQSPRYKIIEKKQPVAFWCNPISGHNTLYWYLQNLGQGPELLIRYENEEAVDDSQLPKDRFSAERLKGVDSTLKIQPAELGDSAVYLCASSLPGGNTIYFGEGSWLTVV.

This clone was seen a few times. V and J are TRBV5-4 and TRBJ1-2; TRBD1 matches 10 bases. V shed 4 bases and J 4 bases; nucleotides not matched to a gene: 13. CDR1 is SGHNT, CDR2 YYREEE, per germline (reference sequence). The CDR3 consists of 17 residues. CDR3 in DNA: TGTGCCAGCAGCGCCGGGACAGGGGTCCCTAGGGCCTATGGCTACACCTTC. Residues: CASSAGTGVPRAYGYTF.

The chain carries TRBV6-5 and TRBJ2-7; tentative D call: TRBD1 (5 bases). Germline CDR1 is MNHEY and CDR2 is SVGAGI. The CDR3 length is 15 residues. V gave up 2 bases and J gave up 2 bases, with 13 bases separating them. CDR3 nucleotide sequence: TGTGCCAGCAGTTACGAGGTAGGGGATACCTACGAGCAGTACTTC. Encoded protein: CASSYEVGDTYEQYF.

The CDR3, as DNA: TGTGCCAGCAGAAGTCAGGGGTACTCTAACTATGGCTACACCTTC. This codes for CASRSQGYSNYGYTF. The chain carries TRBV6-6 and TRBJ1-2; D is perhaps TRBD1 (6 bases). Trimming left V 6 bases short and J 0 bases short, with 14 bases between. The CDR3 consists of 15 residues. From germline, CDR1 is MNHNY and CDR2 SVGAGI (reference sequence).

The chain is built from TRBV5-1 and TRBJ2-2; 9 bases align to TRBD1. V lost 4 bases to trimming and J lost 6 bases; unmatched junction nucleotides: 16. Per the germline V gene, CDR1 is SGHRS and CDR2 is YFSETQ. This CDR3 has 18 amino acids. This chain's CDR3 is CASSLGNKPGQGAGELFF. CDR3 DNA sequence: TGCGCCAGCAGCCTGGGGAATAAGCCGGGACAGGGAGCCGGGGAGCTGTTTTTT.

The gene calls are TRBV18 and TRBJ2-2, with unresolved D. V shed 3 bases and J shed 6 bases, with 2 bases lying between them. The germline gives CDR1 KGHSH, CDR2 LQKENI. CDR3 length: 11 residues. CDR3 protein: CASSPPGELFF. CDR3 coding DNA: TGTGCCAGCTCACCTCCCGGGGAGCTGTTTTTT. The whole variable domain, remainder taken from reference TRBV18 and TRBJ2-2, is NAGVMQNPRHLVRRRGQEARLRCSPMKGHSHVYWYRQLPEEGLKFMVYLQKENIIDESGMPKERFSAEFPKEGPSILRIQQVVRGDSAAYFCASSPPGELFFGEGSRLTVL.

The V gene is TRBV10-1, the J gene TRBJ2-4; D is possibly TRBD2 (5 bases). Trimming stripped 3 bases from V and 6 bases from J, with 9 bases between. The CDR3 is 13 amino acids. Germline V gives CDR1 WNHNN, CDR2 SYGVQD (reference sequence). CDR3 bases: TGCGCCAGCAGTGATTCCGGGGTAAACATTCAGTACTTC. Translating it yields CASSDSGVNIQYF.

The chain carries TRBV19 and TRBJ2-1; D may be TRBD1 (6 bases). Germline loops: CDR1 LNHDA, CDR2 SQIVND (reference sequence). The CDR3 consists of 15 residues. Between the trimmed V and J ends, which lost 5 bases and 3 bases, there was a span of 14 bases. The DNA of the CDR3 is TGTGCCAGTAGTTTGGGCTGGACAGTCTACAATGAGCAGTTCTTC. Its protein is CASSLGWTVYNEQFF.

This clone was counted only a few times. The gene calls are TRBV28 and TRBJ2-1; 10 nucleotides line up with TRBD2. CDR3 size: 15 residues. CDR1 MDHEN and CDR2 SYDVKM come from the germline V gene. J gave up 6 bases and V 2 bases, and 4 bases lay outside the gene matches. This CDR3 is CASSLLAGDFNEQFF. The CDR3 nucleotides are TGTGCCAGCAGTTTACTAGCGGGAGACTTCAATGAGCAGTTCTTC.

V and J are TRBV5-4 and TRBJ2-3; TRBD2 matches 7 bases. Trimming took 0 bases from V and 1 from J; bases not matched to a gene: 8. CDR1 is SGHNT, CDR2 YYREEE, per germline (reference sequence). The CDR3 is made up of 17 amino acids. CDR3 nucleotide sequence: TGTGCCAGCAGCTTGGCTGGTGCAAGCGGGGGCACAGATACGCAGTATTTT. As protein: CASSLAGASGGTDTQYF.